These 25 T cell receptor beta chains came from one sample sequenced in a study of PD-L1 blockade in urothelial cancer. The protocol was immunoSEQ multiplex PCR, while the TCRdb copy is restricted to in-frame clones and leaves out a portion. The sample includes roughly 91,000 clones, around 85% of them seen just once. Time point defined: pretreatment peripheral blood. The sequencing here drew on PBMCs, taken around atezolizumab (anti-PD-L1) treatment. All receptors come from a man in his sixties with urothelial cancer.

The sample holds a few counts of this clone. This rearrangement joins TRBV6-1 to TRBJ2-7; no reliable D call. V was clipped by 5 bases and J by 4 bases, with 9 bases between them. This CDR3 spans 12 amino acids. CDR1 is MNHNS and CDR2 is SASEGT in the germline V gene. CDR3: CASSWVGYEQYF. The CDR3 nucleotides are TGTGCCAGCAGTTGGGTCGGGTACGAGCAGTACTTC.

The chain links TRBV7-2 to TRBJ2-3, with 10 nucleotides matching TRBD2. This CDR3 contains 16 residues. The germline gives CDR1 SGHTA, CDR2 FQGNSA. V gave up 3 bases and J gave up 2 bases; unmatched junction bases: 5. The CDR3 sequence: CASSFGAGGFTDTQYF. The CDR3 DNA is TGTGCCAGCAGCTTTGGAGCGGGGGGGTTCACAGATACGCAGTATTTT.

The V and J genes are TRBV11-3 and TRBJ2-7, with 9 bases that match TRBD1. CDR3 length: 15 residues. CDR1 is SGHNT and CDR2 is YENEEA in the germline V gene. J was trimmed by 5 bases and V by 5 bases; bases with no gene match: 10. CDR3 sequence reads: CASSGGTGKIDEQYF. In nucleotides, the CDR3 is TGTGCCAGCAGCGGCGGGACAGGGAAAATCGACGAGCAGTACTTC.

The CDR3 sequence is CASSSGTGNTIYF. CDR3 DNA: TGTGCCAGCAGCTCCGGGACAGGAAACACCATATATTTT. The chain has TRBV11-1 and TRBJ1-3, with a tentative D call TRBD1 (6 bases). The CDR3 loop spans 13 amino acids. Trimming cost V 4 bases and J 4 bases, with 8 bases left between them. CDR1 and CDR2 from the germline V gene are SGHAT and FQDESV (reference sequence).

The V and J genes are TRBV5-1 and TRBJ2-1; D is undetermined. The CDR3 runs 14 residues. The germline CDR1 and CDR2 sequences are SGHRS and YFSETQ. V was trimmed by 6 bases and J by 0 bases, leaving 10 bases between them. In DNA, the CDR3 is TGCGCCAGCAACCCAGGAATCTCCTACAATGAGCAGTTCTTC. Protein sequence: CASNPGISYNEQFF. Full variable domain (remainder filled in from reference TRBV5-1 and TRBJ2-1): KAGVTQTPRYLIKTRGQQVTLSCSPISGHRSVSWYQQTPGQGLQFLFEYFSETQRNKGNFPGRFSGRQFSNSRSEMNVSTLELGDSALYLCASNPGISYNEQFFGPGTRLTVL.

The gene calls are TRBV4-3 and TRBJ1-2; D gene unclear. Germline loops: CDR1 LGHNA, CDR2 YSLEER. Trimming took off 0 bases at V and 5 bases at J, with 10 bases between the two ends. The CDR3 is made up of 14 amino acids. The CDR3 region has the DNA TGCGCCAGCAGCCAAGATTCGCAGTCATATGGCTACACCTTC. Protein sequence: CASSQDSQSYGYTF.

The table lists this clone with a few counts. The CDR3 spells CSVYRGLWGYTF. CDR3 nucleotide sequence: TGCAGCGTGTACAGGGGACTCTGGGGCTACACCTTC. The rearrangement joins TRBV29-1 to TRBJ1-2; 7 nucleotides agree with TRBD1. Trimming removed 6 bases from V and 8 bases from J; junction bases left unmatched: 9. The CDR3 has 12 amino acids. Germline loops: CDR1 SQVTM, CDR2 ANQGSEA.

A word on this clone: Additional DNA sequences in this sample encode the identical CDR3. This chain connects TRBV29-1 to TRBJ2-7; D is uncertain. V lost 0 bases and J lost 1, with 4 bases in between. Germline V gene data show CDR1 as SQVTM and CDR2 as ANQGSEA. There are 12 residues in the CDR3. The CDR3 loop reads CSVEEQSYEQYF. In DNA form, the CDR3 reads TGCAGCGTTGAAGAGCAGTCCTACGAGCAGTACTTC.

A single count supports this clone. The chain carries TRBV19 and TRBJ2-1; 12 nucleotides line up with TRBD1. Per the germline V gene, CDR1 is LNHDA and CDR2 is SQIVND (reference sequence). With V trimmed by 9 bases and J by 9 bases, 9 bases remained unmatched. This CDR3 has 14 residues. This CDR3 is CASRRDRGPVEQFF. DNA of the CDR3: TGTGCCAGCCGACGGGACAGGGGGCCCGTTGAGCAGTTCTTC.

The chain has TRBV29-1 and TRBJ2-7; tentatively, D is TRBD2 (7 bases). V was cut by 4 bases and J by 7 bases, with 14 bases left in between. The CDR3 is made up of 12 amino acids. Germline V gene sequence: CDR1 SQVTM, CDR2 ANQGSEA. The CDR3 DNA sequence: TGCAGCGTTGTGGGAAGGGGGGGGGAGCAGTACTTC. Its translation: CSVVGRGGEQYF.

This clone was observed a few times. The V and J genes are TRBV9 and TRBJ2-1; TRBD2 agrees at 8 bases. This CDR3 contains 14 residues. V dropped 4 bases and J dropped 4; count of bases not matched to a gene: 4. Germline V gene lookup returns CDR1 SGDLS and CDR2 YYNGEE. The CDR3 protein is CASSPGLVYNEQFF. The CDR3 DNA reads TGTGCCAGCAGCCCGGGACTAGTATACAATGAGCAGTTCTTC.

The chain couples TRBV6-5 to TRBJ2-2; D remains ambiguous. Trimming removed 2 bases at V and 0 bases at J, with 10 bases between. The CDR3 contains 16 residues. Germline V gene data show CDR1 as MNHEY and CDR2 as SVGAGI. CDR3 DNA: TGTGCCAGCAGTTACATTCCTTACTCGAACACCGGGGAGCTGTTTTTT. Amino acids: CASSYIPYSNTGELFF.

The chain employs TRBV19 and TRBJ1-1; 7 nucleotides agree with TRBD1. V gave up 6 bases and J gave up 0 bases; unmatched junction bases: 13. The CDR3 is 17 residues long. Germline CDR1 LNHDA, CDR2 SQIVND (reference sequence). This CDR3 is CASSPGEGAPMNTEAFF. CDR3 sequence (DNA): TGTGCCAGTAGCCCAGGAGAGGGGGCACCCATGAACACTGAAGCTTTCTTT.

The chain couples TRBV5-1 to TRBJ2-5; D perhaps matches TRBD1 (6 bases). Trimming shortened V by 0 bases and J by 2 bases, and 11 bases separated the two germline ends. CDR3 length: 15 residues. Germline V gives CDR1 SGHRS, CDR2 YFSETQ. The DNA of the CDR3 is TGCGCCAGCAGCTTGGCCCCTGACAGGCAAGAGACCCAGTACTTC. It yields the protein CASSLAPDRQETQYF.

The V call is TRBV6-5, the J call TRBJ2-3; possible D gene TRBD2, 6 bases. CDR1 is MNHEY and CDR2 is SVGAGI in the germline V gene. The CDR3 spans 15 residues. V lost 6 bases, J lost 3 bases, and 16 bases lay in between. DNA for the CDR3: TGTGCCAGCAGCCTACGTAGCGGTGGTACAGATACGCAGTATTTT. Translated: CASSLRSGGTDTQYF.

The J gene is TRBJ2-7, the V gene TRBV7-2; TRBD1 matches at 10 bases. This CDR3 contains 13 residues. The J segment lost 6 bases and the V segment lost 5 bases, leaving 4 bases of the junction unmatched. Germline loops: CDR1 SGHTA, CDR2 FQGNSA. Here the CDR3 DNA reads TGTGCCAGCAGCCGGGACAGGGGTTCCGAGCAGTACTTC. Translating gives CASSRDRGSEQYF.

J is TRBJ1-5 and V is TRBV6-1; D gene uncertain. Germline values: CDR1 MNHNS, CDR2 SASEGT. This CDR3 has 14 amino acids. V was pared by 2 bases and J by 5 bases, with 10 bases between. CDR3 residues: CASSERQVYQPQHF. The CDR3 DNA is TGTGCCAGCAGTGAACGCCAGGTCTATCAGCCCCAGCATTTT.

The rearrangement joins TRBV10-3 to TRBJ2-1; 8 bases are shared with TRBD2. This CDR3 contains 15 residues. Germline loops: CDR1 ENHRY, CDR2 SYGVKD. Unmatched junction bases numbered 13, after V lost 8 bases and J lost 7 bases. CDR3 in amino acids: CAIQPVVAGTNEQFF. The CDR3 bases are TGTGCCATCCAACCGGTGGTAGCGGGGACAAATGAGCAGTTCTTC.

J is TRBJ2-1 and V is TRBV21-1; TRBD1, as called in the table, went unchecked against the DNA. TRBV21-1 is a listed pseudogene. The CDR3 totals 18 residues. DNA for the CDR3: TGTGCCAGCAGCAACCAACTTGCCTCACAGGGGGTCTACAATGAGCAGTTCTTC. It specifies CASSNQLASQGVYNEQFF.

This chain uses TRBV4-2 with TRBJ2-1, with 10 bases identical to TRBD2. The CDR3 contains 16 residues. V lost 3 bases to trimming and J lost 10 bases; unmatched junction nucleotides: 12. CDR1 is LGHNA and CDR2 is YNFKEQ in the germline V gene. The CDR3 is CASSQRGPSGSDEQFF. The CDR3 nucleotides read TGTGCCAGCAGCCAGCGGGGACCTAGCGGGAGTGACGAGCAGTTCTTC.

V gene TRBV9 combines with J gene TRBJ2-2, with TRBD2 matching over 10 bases. Trimming at V came to 0 bases and at J to 5 bases, leaving 1 base not matched to a gene. The CDR3 length is 15 residues. Germline V CDR1 and CDR2: SGDLS, YYNGEE. The CDR3 region has the DNA TGTGCCAGCAGCGTAGCGGGACTAGCGACCGGGGAGCTGTTTTTT. This encodes CASSVAGLATGELFF.

J is TRBJ2-2 and V is TRBV2; tentatively, D is TRBD2 (6 bases). Trimming took off 11 bases at V and 4 bases at J, with 14 bases between the two ends. The CDR3 length is 13 residues. Germline V gives CDR1 SNHLY, CDR2 FYNNEI. The CDR3 nucleotides are TGTGCCTTATCTGCGGGACTCACCGGGGAGCTGTTTTTT. This codes for CALSAGLTGELFF.

This clone showed up just a few times. CDR3 in amino acids: CASSQGQSTTNEKLFF. The CDR3 nucleotides are TGTGCCAGCAGCCAAGGACAGTCCACAACTAATGAAAAACTGTTTTTT. The V gene is TRBV4-2, the J gene TRBJ1-4, with a tentative D call TRBD1 (5 bases). The CDR3 totals 16 residues. Looked up from germline, CDR1 is LGHNA and CDR2 is YNFKEQ. Between the trimmed V and J ends, which lost 1 base and 0 bases, there was a span of 9 bases.

The CDR3 reads CASGLDQGRYSYNEQFF. In nucleotides, the CDR3 is TGTGCTAGTGGTTTGGATCAGGGGCGATACTCCTACAATGAGCAGTTCTTC. The V and J genes are TRBV12-5 and TRBJ2-1, with D maybe TRBD1 (6 bases). This CDR3 is built from 17 residues. V was clipped by 1 base and J by 0 bases, with 13 bases between them. Looked up from germline, CDR1 is LGHNT and CDR2 is FRNRAP.

This clone occurred once. CDR3 protein: CASSYETSGVGEQFF. The CDR3 DNA follows: TGTGCCAGCAGTTATGAGACTAGCGGGGTCGGTGAGCAGTTCTTC. The chain uses TRBV6-5 and TRBJ2-1, with 11 bases matching TRBD2. Germline CDR1 MNHEY, CDR2 SVGAGI. The junction had 7 bases not matched to a gene; V was cut back by 3 bases and J by 9 bases. This CDR3 region has 15 residues.